This entry lists 3 T cell receptor beta chains sequenced from one sample in a study of T cell responses to AZD1222 COVID-19 vaccine. The protocol was immunoSEQ multiplex PCR, while the TCRdb copy is restricted to in-frame clones and leaves out a portion. Of about 120,000 clones in the sample, 75% to 95% were seen once. The specimen was peripheral blood, collected 28 days after the second dose of the MenACWY control vaccine. These receptors came from an adult who received the MenACWY meningococcal vaccine as a control.

The V call is TRBV2, the J call TRBJ1-2, with D possibly being TRBD1 (5 bases). Germline loops: CDR1 SNHLY, CDR2 FYNNEI. This CDR3 comprises 15 residues. Trimming pared 3 bases from V and 1 base from J, leaving 12 bases between. CDR3 amino acids: CASSDPQGGNYGYTF. CDR3 nucleotides: TGTGCCAGCAGTGACCCCCAGGGAGGTAACTATGGCTACACCTTC.

The genes are TRBV7-2 and TRBJ2-6, with D possibly TRBD1 on 5 matching bases. The CDR3 length is 15 residues. Germline V gene sequence: CDR1 SGHTA, CDR2 FQGNSA. V shed 4 bases and J shed 2 bases, with 9 bases lying between them. CDR3 in DNA: TGTGCCAGCAGCTCCAGGGCAGCTGGGGCCAACGTCCTGACTTTC. Translating gives CASSSRAAGANVLTF.

The rearrangement links TRBV18 to TRBJ2-1, with 9 bases lining up with TRBD2. The germline CDR1 and CDR2 sequences are KGHSH and LQKENI. The V segment lost 6 bases and the J segment 2 bases; nucleotides outside the gene matches: 5. The CDR3 has 15 amino acids. In DNA form, the CDR3 reads TGTGCCAGCTCTTCCCTAGCGGGGCCCTACAATGAGCAGTTCTTC. Translation: CASSSLAGPYNEQFF.